These T cell receptor beta chains were read from a single sample in a study of T cell responses to AZD1222 COVID-19 vaccine. Using immunoSEQ multiplex PCR, the repertoire was profiled, and TCRdb retains in-frame clones only, with some absent. The data contain about 79,000 clones, around 80% of them singletons. This material consisted of peripheral blood, taken on day 0 of AZD1222 vaccination. The source of these receptors is an adult in good health. The conserved cysteine and the conserved F or W are not part of the CDR3 here. The order of the fields is J gene, CDR3 length, V gene, CDR3 protein.

J: TRBJ1-6
length: 11
V: TRBV6-5
CDR3: ASSPTYNSPLH

J: TRBJ2-3
length: 14
V: TRBV5-1
CDR3: ASSYGQGAGTDTQY

J: TRBJ2-5
length: 12
V: TRBV7-8
CDR3: ASSLVVSGETQY

J: TRBJ2-1
length: 13
V: TRBV3-1/TRBV3-2
CDR3: ASSQEYGGAGEQF

J: TRBJ1-4
length: 13
V: TRBV7-9
CDR3: ASSLAEITNEKLF

J: TRBJ2-5
length: 16
V: TRBV2
CDR3: ARRGGPVRGLYQETQY

J: TRBJ2-2
length: 14
V: TRBV11-3
CDR3: ASSLSIYPNTGELF

J: TRBJ1-5
length: 13
V: TRBV7-9
CDR3: ASSPSGNSNQPQH

J: TRBJ2-7
length: 10
V: TRBV29-1
CDR3: SVGGNPHEQY

J: TRBJ2-7
length: 13
V: TRBV28
CDR3: ASSVAGGLSYEQY

J: TRBJ1-5
length: 10
V: TRBV28
CDR3: ASFRGEQPQH

J: TRBJ2-7
length: 12
V: TRBV6-5
CDR3: ASSDSGGFYEQY

J: TRBJ1-1
length: 12
V: TRBV3-1/TRBV3-2
CDR3: ASSQGTRNTEAF

J: TRBJ2-2
length: 10
V: TRBV30
CDR3: AWPIRPGELF

J: TRBJ1-2
length: 10
V: TRBV9
CDR3: ASFGQKNGYT

J: TRBJ1-2
length: 12
V: TRBV30
CDR3: ACQGRGGNYGYT

J: TRBJ2-1
length: 17
V: TRBV27
CDR3: ASTRRTSGRQTSYNEQF

J: TRBJ2-7
length: 13
V: TRBV30
CDR3: AWTTERGPSYEQY

J: TRBJ2-6
length: 15
V: TRBV3-1/TRBV3-2
CDR3: ASSQVLSVSKANVLT

J: TRBJ2-3
length: 13
V: TRBV18
CDR3: ASSQASFPIDTQY

J: TRBJ2-3
length: 12
V: TRBV7-9
CDR3: ASSSPRVGNTQY

J: TRBJ2-1
length: 19
V: TRBV6-2/TRBV6-3
CDR3: ASSSPPIPRTSVFSYNEQF

J: TRBJ2-7
length: 14
V: TRBV7-9
CDR3: ASTSSRGLHSYEQY

J: TRBJ1-2
length: 11
V: TRBV25-1
CDR3: ASSLGQGDGYT

J: TRBJ1-1
length: 12
V: TRBV4-1
CDR3: ASSKIGRYTEAF

J: TRBJ2-1
length: 9
V: TRBV29-1
CDR3: SVNLYNEQF

J: TRBJ1-5
length: 13
V: TRBV19
CDR3: ASSRRWGPGQPQH

J: TRBJ2-3
length: 10
V: TRBV6-5
CDR3: ASSSGRDTQY

J: TRBJ1-1
length: 13
V: TRBV11-3
CDR3: ASSQAGTDNTEAF

J: TRBJ2-2
length: 13
V: TRBV11-2
CDR3: ASSLEQGWAGELF

J: TRBJ1-2
length: 11
V: TRBV5-4
CDR3: ASSFQGANGYT

J: TRBJ1-2
length: 11
V: TRBV27
CDR3: ASSLGANYGYT

J: TRBJ1-2
length: 11
V: TRBV7-9
CDR3: ASSLGTDYGYT

J: TRBJ1-1
length: 11
V: TRBV27
CDR3: ASSGPGQLAAF

J: TRBJ1-1
length: 13
V: TRBV27
CDR3: ASSLEGQVTTEAF

J: TRBJ2-5
length: 12
V: TRBV27
CDR3: ASTPRPFSETQY

J: TRBJ1-3
length: 16
V: TRBV18
CDR3: ASSPPGTGHLSGNTIY

J: TRBJ1-5
length: 12
V: TRBV5-8
CDR3: ATRQRMSNQPQH

J: TRBJ2-1
length: 14
V: TRBV9
CDR3: ASSTSSGGNYNEQF

J: TRBJ1-1
length: 11
V: TRBV3-1/TRBV3-2
CDR3: ASSRYRGTEAF

J: TRBJ1-2
length: 17
V: TRBV18
CDR3: ASSPLIPSSATTNYGYT

J: TRBJ2-6
length: 11
V: TRBV30
CDR3: AWRAAGANVLT

J: TRBJ1-1
length: 10
V: TRBV29-1
CDR3: SVHGVNTEAF

J: TRBJ2-1
length: 11
V: TRBV12-3/TRBV12-4
CDR3: ASSLAGGDEQF

J: TRBJ2-2
length: 13
V: TRBV20-1
CDR3: SASGDRALTGELF

J: TRBJ2-7
length: 12
V: TRBV4-1
CDR3: ASSPTGGMYEQY

J: TRBJ1-1
length: 14
V: TRBV4-1
CDR3: ASSPPVFTSTAEAF

J: TRBJ2-6
length: 15
V: TRBV7-8
CDR3: ASSWDRGASGANVLT

J: TRBJ1-5
length: 12
V: TRBV3-1/TRBV3-2
CDR3: ASSQTGRGQPQH

J: TRBJ2-3
length: 13
V: TRBV4-1
CDR3: ASSQDRGQRTTQY

J: TRBJ2-5
length: 13
V: TRBV3-1/TRBV3-2
CDR3: ASSQGPVNQETQY

J: TRBJ2-1
length: 9
V: TRBV2
CDR3: ASTRGDEQF

J: TRBJ1-5
length: 16
V: TRBV19
CDR3: ASSMDPYYRDIAQPQH

J: TRBJ2-2
length: 15
V: TRBV4-1
CDR3: ASSSRAQGPSTGELF

J: TRBJ1-2
length: 11
V: TRBV10-3
CDR3: AISEGREAGYT

J: TRBJ1-2
length: 13
V: TRBV6-5
CDR3: ASSYSSQGDYGYT

J: TRBJ1-1
length: 10
V: TRBV2
CDR3: ASREGMAEAF

J: TRBJ2-1
length: 19
V: TRBV7-6
CDR3: ASSNPGPGTSGPDRYNEQF